This T cell receptor beta chain came from a study of T cell responses to AZD1222 COVID-19 vaccine. Overall study results and limits: Regions 160-218 and 743-854 dominated among vaccine-associated CD4 TCRs spanning spike. Every sample of the repertoires postdated the peak T cell response.

Per germline, CDR1 SGHNT and CDR2 YENEEA. Trimming removed 5 bases from V and 0 bases from J; junction bases left unmatched: 5. The CDR3 covers 15 residues. In the case of this clone: Its target is not known.

Sequencing was performed with immunoSEQ multiplex PCR; in TCRdb, only in-frame clones are kept and a portion is missing. The sample lists about 84,000 clones; 80% to 90% were seen once. Material: peripheral blood, obtained 28 days after the second AZD1222 dose. The source of this sequence is an adult who received the AZD1222 COVID-19 vaccine. J is TRBJ1-1 and V is TRBV11-3; the match to TRBD1 covers 8 bases. DNA for the CDR3: TGTGCCAGCAGCACTCGGACAGGGATGAACACTGAAGCTTTCTTT. Encoded protein: CASSTRTGMNTEAFF.